This T cell receptor beta chain appears in the sequencing data of a study of beta chain features in type 1 diabetes. The sequenced template was cDNA made from the entire isolated RNA. Assay used: immunoSEQ multiplex PCR; TCRdb lists only in-frame clones, some missing. The repertoire holds roughly 140,000 clones, with about 8.1% as singletons. This clone has at least ten counts. The germline CDR1 and CDR2 sequences are SQVTM and ANQGSEA. There are 14 residues in the CDR3. J lost 5 bases, V lost 3 bases, and 6 bases had no gene match. This chain links TRBV29-1 with TRBJ2-3; 9 nucleotides match TRBD2. The sequenced sample was central memory CD4+ T cells from blood. The sequence derives from a man younger than 30 in good health. The CDR3 spells CSVDGGGGRDTQYF. CDR3 DNA sequence: TGCAGCGTTGATGGCGGGGGGGGCAGAGATACGCAGTATTTT.